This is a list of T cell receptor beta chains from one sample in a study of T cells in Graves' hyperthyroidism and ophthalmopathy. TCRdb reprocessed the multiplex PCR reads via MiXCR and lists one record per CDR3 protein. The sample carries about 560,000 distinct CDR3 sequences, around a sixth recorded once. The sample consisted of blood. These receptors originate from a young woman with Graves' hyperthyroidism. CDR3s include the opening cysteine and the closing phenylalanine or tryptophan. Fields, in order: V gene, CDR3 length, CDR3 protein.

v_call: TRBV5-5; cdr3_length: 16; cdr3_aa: CASSLLAGAVYGELFF
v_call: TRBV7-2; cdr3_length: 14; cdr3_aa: CASSLGAWTYEQYF
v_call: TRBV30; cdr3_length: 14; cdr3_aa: CAWSGEFKAYGYTF
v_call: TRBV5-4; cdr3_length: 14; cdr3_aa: CASSFIGQHYEQYF
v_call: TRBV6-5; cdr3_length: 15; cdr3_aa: CASSYSSDLNTEAFF
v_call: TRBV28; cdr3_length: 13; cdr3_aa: CASSDRGWNEQFF
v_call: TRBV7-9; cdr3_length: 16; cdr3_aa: CASSKRLAGAVETQYF
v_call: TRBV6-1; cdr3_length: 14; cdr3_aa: CASSRTSGIREQFF
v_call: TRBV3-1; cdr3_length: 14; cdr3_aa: CASSHTRLAPEQYF
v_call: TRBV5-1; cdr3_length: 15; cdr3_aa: CASSLMAGGYNEQFF
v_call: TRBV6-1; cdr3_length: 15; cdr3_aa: CASSFGGGNYNEQFF
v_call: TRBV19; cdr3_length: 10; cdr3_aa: CASWSGKLFF
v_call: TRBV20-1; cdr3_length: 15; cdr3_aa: CSAGGTSAPYNEQFF
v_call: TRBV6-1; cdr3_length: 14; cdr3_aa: CASSQGALGYEQYF
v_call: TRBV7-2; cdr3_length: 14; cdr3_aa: CASRLTSGTLEQYF
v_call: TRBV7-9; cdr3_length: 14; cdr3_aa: CASSSIDYSDTQYF
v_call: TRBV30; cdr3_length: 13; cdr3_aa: CAWAHLEGDTQYF
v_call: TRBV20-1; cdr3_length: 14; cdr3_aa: CSAVDRASGNTIYF